Given below is one T cell receptor beta chain in context. Its antigen remains unidentified. This record belongs to a study of post-analysis software for immune sequencing data. Study results and caveats: Relative to controls, patients had several TRBV segments at higher frequency, with TRBV5-6, TRBV5-1 and TRBV20-1 among these. Normalized Chao1 diversity was significantly lower in multiple sclerosis patients than in controls.

This CDR3 region has 14 residues. V gave up 2 bases and J gave up 1 base; unmatched junction bases: 3. Germline-derived CDR1 and CDR2 are SGHRS and YFSETQ. The TCR beta cDNA libraries carried unique molecular identifiers. Some 500,000 cDNA molecules were obtained from around 0.96 to 9.9 million T cells. One entry per CDR3 protein results from TCRdb running MiXCR on the PCR reads. The data hold under 900,000 distinct CDR3 sequences, with approximately 53% observed a single time. The sequence came from a girl aged 10 to 17 with multiple sclerosis. V usage is TRBV5-1 and J usage is TRBJ2-7; the match to TRBD2 covers 7 bases. The material sequenced was blood. In nucleotides, the CDR3 is TGCGCCAGCAGCTTCGGACTAGAATCCTACGAGCAGTACTTC. This translates into CASSFGLESYEQYF.